By proportion, the clone carrying this T cell receptor beta chain is large. Its target is unknown. The data are from a study of T cell repertoires in aging, cancer and after chemotherapy. Findings and caveats of the study: Immunological memory after chemotherapy cannot be judged from the repertoire data. Across the chemotherapy interval, each cancer cohort showed higher median generation probability, suggesting thymic rebound.

The template was genomic DNA from peripheral blood, not RNA. Trimming removed 1 base at V and 1 base at J, with 8 bases between. Germline V gene lookup returns CDR1 SGHNT and CDR2 YYREEE (reference sequence). The CDR3 sequence is 15 residues long. TRB rearrangements spanning V, D and J were amplified using mixed TRB-A/B primers. TCRdb re-derived calls from the multiplex PCR reads in MiXCR, one entry per CDR3 protein. The sample contains several hundred distinct CDR3 sequences, around 54% of which appear only once. The V and J genes are TRBV5-4 and TRBJ2-2; D call uncertain. The source of this sequence is a human donor with a blood cancer. Source material: blood. This CDR3 is CASSLQERNTGELFF. The CDR3 nucleotides are TGTGCCAGCAGCTTGCAGGAGAGGAACACCGGGGAGCTGTTTTTT.